This T cell receptor (beta chain) was recorded in a study of cytomegalovirus exposure and HLA in healthy donors. Study background: Genetic ancestry analysis placed about 80% of the 300 to 500 donors that were genotyped in the Caucasian-associated cluster.

This clone has just one count. The antigen remains undetermined. 13 Jbeta primers and 60 Vbeta primers were used for the PCR. This table comes from immunoSEQ multiplex PCR, and its TCRdb copy is limited to in-frame clones, with some not included. The data contain 100,000 to 150,000 clones, around 86% of them singletons. Study-wide results and limits: When analyzed later, a missense DCLRE1C variant was found to be linked to TCR beta V- and J-gene trimming. Reports showed the classifier diagnosing cytomegalovirus status with high specificity and sensitivity. Follow-up analysis seemed to connect common viral pathogens with several of the most significant clusters identified.

The ends were cut back, 4 bases at V and 6 bases at J, with 10 bases in the middle. CDR1 and CDR2 from the germline V gene are SGDLS and YYNGEE. There are 13 residues in the CDR3. This TCR was sampled from a woman in her forties or fifties in good health and CMV-seropositive. This sequence joins TRBV9 and TRBJ2-2; D is possibly TRBD1 (5 bases). What was sequenced was PBMCs. The CDR3 here is CASSRRGSGELFF. The CDR3 DNA reads TGTGCCAGCAGCCGAAGGGGATCCGGGGAGCTGTTTTTT.